These 26 T cell receptor beta chains were all obtained from the same sample, sequenced in a study of cytomegalovirus exposure and HLA in healthy donors. The primer mix had 60 Vbeta and 13 Jbeta primers. Repertoires were generated with immunoSEQ multiplex PCR, while TCRdb's copy carries only in-frame clones and drops some. Of 110,000 or so clones in the sample, approximately 12% are singletons; the top ten hold about a sixth. The specimen sequenced was PBMCs. These receptors all come from a man in his forties in good health and CMV-seropositive.

J is TRBJ1-5 and V is TRBV2, with 8 bases lining up with TRBD1. Germline CDR1 reads SNHLY; CDR2 reads FYNNEI. This CDR3 has 13 amino acids. The ends lost 8 bases at V and 2 bases at J; junction bases unmatched: 2. CDR3 protein: CASAGQGNQPQHF. CDR3 DNA sequence: TGTGCCAGCGCGGGACAGGGCAATCAGCCCCAGCATTTT.

This clone was seen a few times. The chain recombines TRBV28 with TRBJ1-1, with D hard to call. CDR3 size: 12 residues. The V gene lost 8 bases and the J gene lost 6 bases, with 13 bases spanning the gap. CDR1 is MDHEN, CDR2 SYDVKM, per germline. The CDR3 is CASYRWEAEAFF. CDR3 sequence (DNA): TGTGCCAGCTACCGGTGGGAGGCTGAAGCTTTCTTT.

The genes are TRBV29-1 and TRBJ2-1; 10 nucleotides line up with TRBD1. CDR1 is SQVTM, CDR2 ANQGSEA, per germline. The V and J ends lost 8 bases and 0 bases, in that order; junction bases with no gene match: 10. The CDR3 extends over 16 amino acids. The CDR3 DNA is TGCAGCCCATTCGGGGGGGACAGGGGCTCCTACAATGAGCAGTTCTTC. It encodes CSPFGGDRGSYNEQFF.

The V call is TRBV13, the J call TRBJ2-2, with 7 bases aligning to TRBD1. The CDR3 extends over 15 amino acids. CDR1 is PRHDT, CDR2 FYEKMQ, per germline (reference sequence). V dropped 7 bases and J dropped 0; count of bases not matched to a gene: 5. Here the CDR3 DNA reads TGTGCCAGCAAGGCAGGGGGTGCGAACACCGGGGAGCTGTTTTTT. Translated: CASKAGGANTGELFF.

The chain recombines TRBV2 with TRBJ2-7; possible D gene TRBD2, 6 bases. This CDR3 is 14 amino acids long. Germline V lookup: CDR1 SNHLY, CDR2 FYNNEI. Trimming cost V 6 bases and J 4 bases, with 16 bases left between them. DNA for the CDR3: TGTGCCAGCAGGACTAGTAGCGGCGCTTACGAGCAGTACTTC. Protein: CASRTSSGAYEQYF.

The chain links TRBV7-2 to TRBJ1-1, with TRBD1 identical over 7 bases. The CDR3 spans 13 residues. J lost 1 base, V lost 5 bases, and 1 base had no gene match. Per the germline V gene, CDR1 is SGHTA and CDR2 is FQGNSA. DNA of the CDR3: TGTGCCAGCAGCCGGGACAGGAACACTGAAGCTTTCTTT. Amino acids: CASSRDRNTEAFF.

The chain links TRBV2 to TRBJ2-3; a possible D gene is TRBD2 (6 bases). This CDR3 is 14 amino acids long. Trimming removed 6 bases from V and 6 bases from J, with 16 bases in between. Germline CDR1 and CDR2: SNHLY and FYNNEI. Here the CDR3 DNA reads TGTGCCAGCAGGGCGGAACTCAGCGGGGATACGCAGTATTTT. Encoded protein: CASRAELSGDTQYF. Full variable domain (rest looked up from reference TRBV2 and TRBJ2-3): EPEVTQTPSHQVTQMGQEVILRCVPISNHLYFYWYRQILGQKVEFLVSFYNNEISEKSEIFDDQFSVERPDGSNFTLKIRSTKLEDSAMYFCASRAELSGDTQYFGPGTRLTVL.

The chain links TRBV6-5 to TRBJ2-6; 7 nucleotides line up with TRBD1. CDR1 MNHEY and CDR2 SVGAGI come from the germline V gene. This CDR3 contains 15 residues. V lost 5 bases, J lost 0 bases, and 1 base stayed unmatched. This chain's CDR3 is CASSRTGSGANVLTF. The CDR3 DNA is TGTGCCAGCAGTCGGACAGGCTCTGGGGCCAACGTCCTGACTTTC.

The chain couples TRBV29-1 to TRBJ2-1; 10 nucleotides agree with TRBD2. Looked up from germline, CDR1 is SQVTM and CDR2 is ANQGSEA. The CDR3 spans 13 residues. V shed 7 bases and J 9 bases; nucleotides not matched to a gene: 9. The CDR3 sequence: CSGWIAGGGEQFF. The CDR3 nucleotides are TGCAGCGGGTGGATAGCGGGAGGTGGTGAGCAGTTCTTC.

This clone was observed a handful of times. The CDR3 DNA sequence: TGTGCCAGTAGTATTAGAGGGGCGGGAGAGGAGACCCAGTACTTC. Protein product: CASSIRGAGEETQYF. V and J are TRBV19 and TRBJ2-5, with 7 nucleotides matching TRBD2. The J segment lost 5 bases and the V segment lost 3 bases, leaving 9 bases of the junction unmatched. The CDR3 is made up of 15 amino acids. CDR1 and CDR2 (germline): LNHDA, SQIVND (reference sequence).

The chain recombines TRBV19 with TRBJ1-4, with TRBD1 matching 9 bases. CDR3 length equals 15 residues. The trim removed 11 bases at V and 7 bases at J, leaving 14 bases unmatched. Germline lookup yields CDR1 LNHDA and CDR2 SQIVND (reference sequence). The CDR3 reads CAANTVGTGSEKLFF. The CDR3 region has the DNA TGTGCCGCTAATACGGTCGGGACAGGGAGTGAAAAACTGTTTTTT. The full variable domain, in which reference TRBV19 and TRBJ1-4 provide the parts outside the CDR3, is DGGITQSPKYLFRKEGQNVTLSCEQNLNHDAMYWYRQDPGQGLRLIYYSQIVNDFQKGDIAEGYSVSREKKESFPLTVTSAQKNPTAFYLCAANTVGTGSEKLFFGSGTQLSVL.

V is TRBV6-5 and J is TRBJ1-1; TRBD1 might be the D (5 bases). Per germline, CDR1 MNHEY and CDR2 SVGAGI. V was cut by 8 bases and J by 1 base, with 17 bases left in between. This CDR3 is 15 amino acids long. The CDR3 DNA follows: TGTGCCAGCCGTTCCCCCTTCGACAGGAACACTGAAGCTTTCTTT. Translation gives CASRSPFDRNTEAFF.

This chain joins TRBV5-1 and TRBJ2-3, with a tentative D call TRBD2 (7 bases). Germline V lookup: CDR1 SGHRS, CDR2 YFSETQ. Trimming removed 6 bases at V and 2 bases at J, with 16 bases between. The CDR3 runs 15 residues. The CDR3, as DNA: TGCGCCAGCAAGGGGGGGGGCTCCTCCACAGATACGCAGTATTTT. As protein: CASKGGGSSTDTQYF.

In this sample, this clone turned up a few times. The gene calls are TRBV18 and TRBJ1-5; D call uncertain. CDR1 and CDR2 from the germline V gene are KGHSH and LQKENI. The CDR3 has 16 amino acids. The ends were cut back, 3 bases at V and 7 bases at J, with 19 bases in the middle. CDR3 coding DNA: TGTGCCAGCTCACCGATATTTATGAGGGTTGGGCAGCCCCAGCATTTT. Protein: CASSPIFMRVGQPQHF.

The V gene is TRBV6-1, the J gene TRBJ2-7; a possible D gene is TRBD1 (6 bases). Germline V gene sequence: CDR1 MNHNS, CDR2 SASEGT. The CDR3 spans 14 residues. Trimming removed 7 bases from V and 3 bases from J, with 16 bases in between. CDR3 in amino acids: CASIPYEGGYEQYF. Written as DNA, the CDR3 is TGTGCCAGCATACCGTACGAAGGGGGCTACGAGCAGTACTTC.

V is TRBV6-5 and J is TRBJ1-1; 11 positions agree with TRBD1. V was clipped by 4 bases and J by 4 bases; unmatched bases: 8. CDR1 is MNHEY and CDR2 is SVGAGI in the germline V gene. This CDR3 spans 16 amino acids. The CDR3 nucleotides are TGTGCCAGCAGTTCCGGGGCAGGGACAGGGGGCACTGAAGCTTTCTTT. Amino acids: CASSSGAGTGGTEAFF.

This rearrangement joins TRBV2 to TRBJ2-1, with TRBD2 as a possible D gene (5 bases). V was clipped by 6 bases and J by 0 bases, with 12 bases between them. Per the germline V gene, CDR1 is SNHLY and CDR2 is FYNNEI. CDR3 length: 15 amino acids. The CDR3 spells CASRIGKSSYNEQFF. The CDR3 nucleotides are TGTGCCAGCAGGATCGGGAAGAGCTCCTACAATGAGCAGTTCTTC.

The chain links TRBV10-3 to TRBJ1-1; D is ambiguous. Trimming removed 4 bases at V and 5 bases at J, with 20 bases between. Per germline, CDR1 ENHRY and CDR2 SYGVKD. The CDR3 covers 16 residues. CDR3 amino acids: CAISGAPGEGGTEAFF. In DNA, the CDR3 is TGTGCCATCAGTGGTGCACCGGGTGAAGGTGGGACTGAAGCTTTCTTT.

This clone was counted between two and nine times. This chain joins TRBV19 and TRBJ1-5; a possible D gene is TRBD1 (5 bases). This CDR3 contains 16 residues. Germline V gene sequence: CDR1 LNHDA, CDR2 SQIVND (reference sequence). V was shortened by 7 bases and J by 5 bases, with 21 bases between the two germline ends. The CDR3 region is CASKREDTLKDQPQHF. The CDR3 nucleotides are TGTGCCAGTAAGCGTGAGGACACGTTAAAAGATCAGCCCCAGCATTTT.

This clone was counted a few times. The chain joins TRBV7-9 to TRBJ1-1; 7 bases align to TRBD1. This CDR3 is built from 15 residues. CDR1 is SEHNR and CDR2 is FQNEAQ in the germline V gene (reference sequence). Germline trimming cut 5 bases from V and 5 bases from J; bases unmatched to any gene: 11. The DNA for the CDR3 is TGTGCCAGCAGCCCTGCAGGGGGTTTGAGGACTGAAGCTTTCTTT. It encodes CASSPAGGLRTEAFF. Supplemented by reference TRBV7-9 and TRBJ1-1, the full variable domain reads DTGVSQNPRHKITKRGQNVTFRCDPISEHNRLYWYRQTLGQGPEFLTYFQNEAQLEKSRLLSDRFSAERPKGSFSTLEIQRTEQGDSAMYLCASSPAGGLRTEAFFGQGTRLTVV.

This clone was observed a few times. This sequence joins TRBV4-2 and TRBJ2-7; D might be TRBD2 (6 bases). This CDR3 region has 16 residues. Trimming stripped 3 bases from V and 5 bases from J, with 20 bases between. Germline-derived CDR1 and CDR2 are LGHNA and YNFKEQ. CDR3 amino acids: CASSQASIGSGDEQYF. The CDR3 nucleotides are TGTGCCAGCAGCCAGGCGTCTATCGGGAGCGGCGACGAGCAGTACTTC.

This clone was detected only a few times. The chain links TRBV6-1 to TRBJ1-4; D ambiguous. Germline V gives CDR1 MNHNS, CDR2 SASEGT. CDR3 length: 10 amino acids. Trimming removed 11 bases from V and 7 bases from J, with 8 bases in between. Here the CDR3 reads CACQVEKLFF. For the CDR3, the DNA is TGTGCCTGCCAGGTTGAAAAACTGTTTTTT.

The CDR3 region has the DNA TGCAGCGTTGAGGGACTAGCGGGAGGGTATGAGCAGTTCTTC. This gives the protein CSVEGLAGGYEQFF. V usage is TRBV29-1 and J usage is TRBJ2-1, with 16 bases aligning to TRBD2. V lost 3 bases and J lost 8; bases outside the gene matches: 1. This CDR3 contains 14 residues. Looked up from germline, CDR1 is SQVTM and CDR2 is ANQGSEA.

This clone was seen only a few times. The chain carries TRBV18 and TRBJ2-1; perhaps TRBD2 as D (5 bases). Germline CDR1 is KGHSH and CDR2 is LQKENI. Trimming removed 8 bases at V and 6 bases at J, with 17 bases between. The CDR3 consists of 14 residues. The CDR3 spells CASATLEGRNEQFF. In DNA, the CDR3 is TGTGCCAGCGCCACTCTCGAGGGCCGCAATGAGCAGTTCTTC. Full variable domain (remainder filled in from reference TRBV18 and TRBJ2-1): NAGVMQNPRHLVRRRGQEARLRCSPMKGHSHVYWYRQLPEEGLKFMVYLQKENIIDESGMPKERFSAEFPKEGPSILRIQQVVRGDSAAYFCASATLEGRNEQFFGPGTRLTVL.

This clone has more than one count but fewer than ten. The V gene is TRBV6-4, the J gene TRBJ2-6, with no clear D. The V and J ends lost 0 bases and 0 bases respectively, with 3 bases between them. This CDR3 spans 15 amino acids. The germline V gene has CDR1 MRHNA and CDR2 SNTAGT. The CDR3 is CASSDSLSGANVLTF. CDR3 bases: TGTGCCAGCAGTGACTCCCTCTCTGGGGCCAACGTCCTGACTTTC.

This clone came up a few times. The chain is built from TRBV10-3 and TRBJ1-2; D unresolved. CDR1 ENHRY and CDR2 SYGVKD come from the germline V gene. V was trimmed by 7 bases and J by 0 bases, leaving 9 bases between them. The CDR3 totals 13 residues. CDR3 loop: CAITAGANYGYTF. In DNA, the CDR3 is TGTGCCATCACGGCGGGAGCTAACTATGGCTACACCTTC.